Following are 15 T cell receptor beta chains from one sample sequenced in a study of cytomegalovirus exposure and HLA in healthy donors. This PCR relied on a set of 60 Vbeta primers and 13 Jbeta primers. Clones were read by immunoSEQ multiplex PCR, and TCRdb kept only the in-frame ones, dropping some. The data contain 100,000 to 150,000 clones, roughly 8.8% of them singletons. The sequenced sample consisted of PBMCs. Every receptor here comes from a woman in her thirties or forties in good health and CMV-seropositive.

To note about this clone: Other DNA sequences in this specimen translate into the identical CDR3. This sequence joins TRBV5-1 and TRBJ2-7; TRBD2 might be the D (6 bases). The CDR3 loop spans 16 amino acids. V was trimmed by 0 bases and J by 1 base, leaving 14 bases between them. Germline V gives CDR1 SGHRS, CDR2 YFSETQ. The CDR3 is CASSLVVSGPSYEQYF. The CDR3 region has the DNA TGCGCCAGCAGCTTGGTGGTGAGCGGGCCTTCCTACGAGCAGTACTTC.

This clone has a handful of counts. This sequence joins TRBV29-1 and TRBJ2-5; the D gene is possibly TRBD2 (5 bases). V was pared by 3 bases and J by 4 bases, with 15 bases between. Germline V gene data show CDR1 as SQVTM and CDR2 as ANQGSEA. The CDR3 consists of 14 residues. In nucleotides, the CDR3 is TGCAGCGTTGACAACGGGATTAGTCCAGAGACCCAGTACTTC. Protein sequence: CSVDNGISPETQYF.

The chain links TRBV9 to TRBJ2-1, with a tentative D call TRBD1 (6 bases). Trimming took 4 bases from V and 1 from J, leaving 12 bases between them. The germline V gene has CDR1 SGDLS and CDR2 YYNGEE. The CDR3 extends over 15 amino acids. CDR3 nucleotide sequence: TGTGCCAGCAGCCCCAGGGGAGAGTCCTACAATGAGCAGTTCTTC. Residues: CASSPRGESYNEQFF.

This rearrangement joins TRBV27 to TRBJ2-7, with 9 bases that match TRBD1. Trimming at V came to 5 bases and at J to 2 bases, leaving 7 bases not matched to a gene. The germline V gene encodes CDR1 MNHEY and CDR2 SMNVEV (reference sequence). The CDR3 has 15 residues. The CDR3 DNA follows: TGTGCCAGCAGTCCGGGGACAGGGCGTACCTACGAGCAGTACTTC. Protein product: CASSPGTGRTYEQYF.

The V and J genes are TRBV4-1 and TRBJ2-7; 8 bases agree with TRBD1. This CDR3 comprises 15 residues. CDR1 and CDR2 from the germline V gene are MGHRA and YSYEKL. V lost 4 bases, J lost 2 bases, and 7 bases stayed unmatched. This CDR3 reads CASSRDRDRPYEQYF. The CDR3 bases are TGCGCCAGCAGCCGCGACCGGGACAGGCCCTACGAGCAGTACTTC.

The chain employs TRBV6-4 and TRBJ2-1, with 9 bases fitting TRBD1. V shed 8 bases and J 4 bases; nucleotides not matched to a gene: 15. This CDR3 region has 17 residues. Looked up from germline, CDR1 is MRHNA and CDR2 is SNTAGT. CDR3 protein: CASSHPGTGRPYNEQFF. CDR3 sequence (DNA): TGTGCCAGCTCTCACCCCGGGACAGGGAGGCCTTACAATGAGCAGTTCTTC.

This clone was seen more than once but under ten times. V is TRBV7-2 and J is TRBJ2-3; D remains unclear. Germline CDR1 SGHTA, CDR2 FQGNSA. CDR3 size: 14 residues. The V end was cut by 2 bases, the J end by 2 bases, with 8 bases between. CDR3 loop: CASSLLPLTDTQYF. The CDR3 DNA reads as TGTGCCAGCAGCTTACTACCCCTCACAGATACGCAGTATTTT.

This clone was observed a handful of times. The V gene is TRBV7-2, the J gene TRBJ2-5, with 11 positions matching TRBD1. Trimming removed 5 bases from V and 5 bases from J; junction bases left unmatched: 7. Germline CDR1 and CDR2: SGHTA and FQGNSA. This CDR3 has 15 residues. In nucleotides, the CDR3 is TGTGCCAGCAGCCAGGGACAGGGGGGTAGGGAGACCCAGTACTTC. Its protein product is CASSQGQGGRETQYF. Looking up the rest from reference TRBV7-2 and TRBJ2-5 gives the full variable domain: GAGVSQSPSNKVTEKGKDVELRCDPISGHTALYWYRQSLGQGLEFLIYFQGNSAPDKSGLPSDRFSAERTGGSVSTLTIQRTQQEDSAVYLCASSQGQGGRETQYFGPGTRLLVL.

The chain couples TRBV19 to TRBJ1-1; 7 bases are a match to TRBD1. The CDR3 totals 14 residues. J gave up 3 bases and V 5 bases, and 6 bases lay outside the gene matches. Germline V gene sequence: CDR1 LNHDA, CDR2 SQIVND (reference sequence). CDR3 nucleotides: TGTGCCAGTAGTGCCCGAACAGGGGACACTGAAGCTTTCTTT. Protein sequence: CASSARTGDTEAFF.

This clone has a handful of counts. The genes are TRBV4-1 and TRBJ1-6, with 10 bases that match TRBD1. CDR1 and CDR2 from the germline V gene are MGHRA and YSYEKL. The CDR3 runs 19 residues. V shed 0 bases and J 10 bases; nucleotides not matched to a gene: 15. The chain's CDR3 is CASSQDIGKGGDRGSPLHF. The CDR3, as DNA: TGCGCCAGCAGCCAAGATATTGGGAAGGGGGGGGACAGGGGATCACCCCTCCACTTT.

This clone has a handful of counts. The chain links TRBV6-1 to TRBJ2-2, with D perhaps matching TRBD1 (6 bases). V was cut by 3 bases and J by 0 bases, with 17 bases left in between. CDR1 is MNHNS, CDR2 SASEGT, per germline. The CDR3 extends over 18 amino acids. The CDR3 protein is CASSEVGAAYPNTGELFF. As DNA, the CDR3 is TGTGCCAGCAGTGAGGTGGGGGCGGCTTATCCGAACACCGGGGAGCTGTTTTTT.

The V and J genes are TRBV5-5 and TRBJ2-3; unclear D gene. CDR3 length: 11 residues. Trimming left V 1 base short and J 7 bases short, with 4 bases between. The germline gives CDR1 SGHKS, CDR2 YYEKEE (reference sequence). As DNA, the CDR3 is TGTGCCAGCAGCTTGCAATATACGCAGTATTTT. This translates into CASSLQYTQYF.

V and J are TRBV6-5 and TRBJ1-1; weak D call: TRBD1 (5 bases). CDR1 and CDR2 (germline): MNHEY, SVGAGI. The CDR3 sequence is 15 residues long. The V and J ends lost 0 bases and 2 bases respectively, with 10 bases between them. Here the CDR3 reads CASSYSWGGNTEAFF. The CDR3 nucleotides are TGTGCCAGCAGTTACTCTTGGGGCGGAAACACTGAAGCTTTCTTT.

This clone has a handful of counts. The V gene is TRBV5-4, the J gene TRBJ2-2; 7 bases match TRBD2. Trimming cost V 2 bases and J 5 bases; bases outside gene matches: 9. The V gene's germline CDR1 is SGHNT and CDR2 YYREEE (reference sequence). The CDR3 runs 16 residues. The CDR3 sequence is CASSLPPSGATGELFF. The CDR3 bases are TGTGCCAGCAGCTTACCCCCAAGCGGGGCTACCGGGGAGCTGTTTTTT.

The chain has TRBV2 and TRBJ1-2, with 9 bases aligning to TRBD1. The CDR3 is 14 residues long. CDR1 is SNHLY and CDR2 is FYNNEI in the germline V gene. V was pared by 6 bases and J by 5 bases, with 7 bases of the junction left unmatched. CDR3 sequence: CASRSGTGNYGYTF. The DNA of the CDR3 is TGTGCCAGCAGATCCGGGACAGGGAATTATGGCTACACCTTC.